Listed below are T cell receptor beta chains from one sample, sequenced in a study of CD8+CD57+ T cells in acquired aplastic anemia. MiXCR was run by TCRdb on the reads, yielding one entry per CDR3 protein. The sample has approximately 95,000 distinct CDR3 sequences; less than 75% are singletons. Material: sorted CD4+, CD8+, or CD8+CD57+ T cells (not recorded which) from PBMCs. These receptors all come from a human donor with aplastic anemia. CDR3s include the opening cysteine and the closing phenylalanine or tryptophan. The D gene is left open where the match is weak. Size is stated for part of the rows, as once, few or many counts, or as a class when the clone is expanded.

-	-	TRBV7-2	TRBJ2-3	TGTGCCAGTAGCGTAGAGGGTAGTTGGGGCGGGGGCACAGATACGCAGTATTTT	CASSVEGSWGGGTDTQYF
-	-	TRBV25-1	TRBJ2-7	TGTGCCAGCAGTGGCCGGGACTCGCGGGTTTACGAGCAGTACTTC	CASSGRDSRVYEQYF
few	TRBD1	TRBV14	TRBJ2-7	TGTGCCAACCGGACAGGCGGCGAGCAGTACTTC	CANRTGGEQYF
few	TRBD2	TRBV20-1	TRBJ2-3	TGCAGTGCTAGCCAAAGTAGTTGGGTAGCGGGAAGGACAGATACGCAGTATTTT	CSASQSSWVAGRTDTQYF
-	TRBD1	TRBV10-3	TRBJ1-1	TGTGCCTCCAGAGGGGGCGGAACTGAAGCTTTCTTT	CASRGGGTEAFF
few	TRBD1	TRBV7-9	TRBJ2-3	TGTGCCAGCAGCCACAGGGGGACAGATACGCAGTATTTT	CASSHRGTDTQYF
-	TRBD2	TRBV20-1	TRBJ2-7	TGCAGTGCAATAGCGGGGGGCCTCGGGGAGCAGTACTTC	CSAIAGGLGEQYF
-	-	TRBV7-7	TRBJ2-5	TGTGCCAGCAGCAGCGATGGGGAGACCCAGTACTTC	CASSSDGETQYF
-	-	TRBV25-1	TRBJ1-4	TGTGCCAGCAGGAACCGAGGAGTGGGTGAAAAACTGTTTTTT	CASRNRGVGEKLFF
-	-	TRBV29-1	TRBJ1-1	TGCAGCGTCTCGGGACTGATGAACACTGAAGCTTTCTTT	CSVSGLMNTEAFF
-	TRBD2	TRBV15	TRBJ2-3	TGTGCCACCAGCAGAGTAGCGGGGGGGACCGATACGCAGTATTTT	CATSRVAGGTDTQYF
-	TRBD1	TRBV7-8	TRBJ1-2	TGTGCCAGCAGCTCCGGGACAGGGGACTATGGCTACACCTTC	CASSSGTGDYGYTF
few	TRBD2	TRBV7-6	TRBJ2-7	TGTGCCAGCAGCAAGAGCGGGGGTAGCTCCTACGAGCAGTACTTC	CASSKSGGSSYEQYF
-	-	TRBV7-8	TRBJ2-2	TGTGCCAGCAGCTTCGGGGAGCTGTTTTTT	CASSFGELFF
-	-	TRBV20-1	TRBJ1-1	TGCAGTGCTAGGGGCAGCACTGAAGCTTTCTTT	CSARGSTEAFF
-	TRBD1	TRBV5-6	TRBJ2-1	TGTGCCAGCAGCTTGAGGTCGGTGGGACAGAACAATGAGCAGTTCTTC	CASSLRSVGQNNEQFF
-	-	TRBV7-3	TRBJ2-7	TGTGCCAGCAGCTTAGCGGGTAGCCACGAGCAGTACTTC	CASSLAGSHEQYF
-	-	TRBV7-9	TRBJ1-1	TGTGCCAGCAGCTTAATTGTGAACACTGAAGCTTTCTTT	CASSLIVNTEAFF
-	TRBD1	TRBV5-1	TRBJ1-5	TGCGCCAGCAGCTTGTGGGACAGTAGCAATCAGCCCCAGCATTTT	CASSLWDSSNQPQHF
-	TRBD1	TRBV10-3	TRBJ1-6	TGTGCCACGCGGGGGGACAGGGGAAATTCACCCCTCCACTTT	CATRGDRGNSPLHF
-	-	TRBV7-2	TRBJ2-7	TGTGCCAGCAGCTCCCAGACTGGCTACGAGCAGTACTTC	CASSSQTGYEQYF
few	-	TRBV10-3	TRBJ2-1	TGTGCCATCAGTGAGCGCGGACTTGAGCAGTTCTTC	CAISERGLEQFF
-	-	TRBV15	TRBJ2-5	TGTGCCACCAGCAGAGCCCCTAAAGAGGTTGGGACCCAGTACTTC	CATSRAPKEVGTQYF
-	TRBD2	TRBV2	TRBJ2-1	TGTGCCAGCAGTGACCCTAGCGGGAGGGATAGGAGCTCCTACAATGAGCAGTTCTTC	CASSDPSGRDRSSYNEQFF
few	-	TRBV24-1	TRBJ1-1	TGTGCCACCAGTGATGCGGCAGCGGCTGAAGCTTTCTTT	CATSDAAAAEAFF
-	-	TRBV27	TRBJ1-3	TGTGCCAGCAGTTCTCAGGGGTCTGGAAACACCATATATTTT	CASSSQGSGNTIYF
-	-	TRBV7-2	TRBJ2-3	TGTGCCAGCAGCCGTATGGGAGATACGCAGTATTTT	CASSRMGDTQYF
-	TRBD1	TRBV20-1	TRBJ2-7	TGCAGCTTGGACAGGGGGCTCTCCTACGAGCAGTACTTC	CSLDRGLSYEQYF
-	TRBD1	TRBV29-1	TRBJ2-3	TGCAGCGTTAGACAGGGAAGCACAGATACGCAGTATTTT	CSVRQGSTDTQYF
-	TRBD2	TRBV20-1	TRBJ2-1	TGCAGTGCTGACCAGCTTGGGAGGGCCGTCAATGAGCAGTTCTTC	CSADQLGRAVNEQFF
-	-	TRBV2	TRBJ1-6	TGTGCCAGCAGTGAAGCTGAGATCTCCTATAATTCACCCCTCCACTTT	CASSEAEISYNSPLHF
-	TRBD2	TRBV10-3	TRBJ2-7	TGTGCCGTAAGCCCTAGCGGCCCCTACGAGCAGTACTTC	CAVSPSGPYEQYF
once	TRBD2	TRBV19	TRBJ2-5	TGTGCCAGTAGTATGCAACTAGCGGGAGTTGGTGAGACCCAGTACTTC	CASSMQLAGVGETQYF
-	-	TRBV7-1	TRBJ2-7	TGTGCCAGCGGTCACGCACGGCAACGGAAGAGTCTCGAGCAGTACTTC	CASGHARQRKSLEQYF
few	-	TRBV2	TRBJ2-3	TGTGCCAGCCCCGGTCAAGGGGGAGAAGGTACGCAGTATTTT	CASPGQGGEGTQYF
-	-	TRBV4-3	TRBJ1-1	TGCGCCAGCAGCCCTCAATCCGGGACAAGTAGAGGCGCTTTCTTT	CASSPQSGTSRGAFF
-	TRBD1	TRBV4-1	TRBJ1-6	TGCGCCAGCAGCTCATGGACAGGCGGAAATTCACCCCTCCACTTT	CASSSWTGGNSPLHF
-	TRBD1	TRBV20-1	TRBJ1-6	TGCAGTGCGGGGACAGGGTTCTCCAATTCACCCCTCCACTTT	CSAGTGFSNSPLHF
few	-	TRBV10-3	TRBJ1-1	TGTGCCATCAGGCTCGACAGATACACTGAAGCTTTCTTT	CAIRLDRYTEAFF
-	-	TRBV5-4	TRBJ2-3	TGTGCCAGCAGCTTGTTTCCGGAAGGGGGCACAGATACGCAGTATTTT	CASSLFPEGGTDTQYF
-	-	TRBV29-1	TRBJ2-1	TGCAGCGTTTACCGGGATCAGCGGCGGAAAGGCTATGAGCAGTTCTTC	CSVYRDQRRKGYEQFF
-	-	TRBV20-1	TRBJ2-5	TGCAGTGCTAGTAGTGGTACGGAGACCCAGTACTTC	CSASSGTETQYF
many	-	TRBV24-1	TRBJ2-3	TGTGCCACCAGTGGCTACACAGATACGCAGTATTTT	CATSGYTDTQYF
-	-	TRBV20-1	TRBJ1-2	TGCAGTGCTACGCCAATTGGGGGAGGGGCCTTCTATGGCTACACCTTC	CSATPIGGGAFYGYTF
few	-	TRBV19	TRBJ2-5	TGTGCCAGTAGGGGTAGGGGAAGTGGAGAGACCCAGTACTTC	CASRGRGSGETQYF
-	-	TRBV20-1	TRBJ2-1	TGCAGTGCTAGAGAGTTAGGACTATCCCACTGGGATGAGCAGTTCTTC	CSARELGLSHWDEQFF
few	TRBD2	TRBV2	TRBJ2-1	TGTGCCAGCAGTAAAAGCGGGGGGATCTACAATGAGCAGTTCTTC	CASSKSGGIYNEQFF
-	-	TRBV20-1	TRBJ1-1	TGCAGTCTGACGGGACAACTGAACACTGAAGCTTTCTTT	CSLTGQLNTEAFF
-	TRBD1	TRBV2	TRBJ1-2	TGTGCCAGCAGTGAGTGGACAGGGGGAGTTGGCTACACCTTC	CASSEWTGGVGYTF
-	TRBD1	TRBV6-4	TRBJ2-3	TGTGCCAGCACACAGGGGGGCCGTACAGATACGCAGTATTTT	CASTQGGRTDTQYF
-	-	TRBV7-6	TRBJ1-1	TGTGCCAGCAGCCGCCCTCCGGTGGGGGCTGAAGCTTTCTTT	CASSRPPVGAEAFF
-	-	TRBV5-8	TRBJ1-6	TGTGCCAGCAGCTTGGTAGGGGGGCCCCAGTCACCCCTCCACTTT	CASSLVGGPQSPLHF
once	TRBD1	TRBV10-3	TRBJ1-5	TGTGCCATCAGGGAAGGGGACATCGTGGGACAGACCAATCAGCCCCAGCATTTT	CAIREGDIVGQTNQPQHF